A selection of T cell receptor beta chains follows, all from one sample in a study of blood T cell repertoires in COVID-19. Sequencing used immunoSEQ multiplex PCR; TCRdb keeps in-frame clones, though not all of them. The table records some 250,000 clones, 75% to 90% of them present only once. Material for sequencing was peripheral blood. The receptors were gathered from a man between 60 and 75 years old who had recovered from COVID-19. The CDR3 runs from the conserved cysteine through the conserved F or W. The order of the fields is clone size, V gene, J gene, D gene, CDR3 DNA, CDR3 protein. D genes are given only for firm matches. The size of a clone is reported for some rows only, either as once, few or many, or as a class for expanded clones.

abundance: .; v_gene: TRBV5-1; j_gene: TRBJ2-3; d_gene: TRBD2; CDR3nt: TGCGCCAGCAGCTTGGGGGTCACTAGCGGGGTGACAGATACGCAGTATTTT; CDR3aa: CASSLGVTSGVTDTQYF
abundance: .; v_gene: TRBV5-5; j_gene: TRBJ2-5; d_gene: TRBD2; CDR3nt: TGTGCCAGCACCGCCGGGACTAGAACTAACTTC; CDR3aa: CASTAGTRTNF
abundance: .; v_gene: TRBV2; j_gene: TRBJ1-1; d_gene: .; CDR3nt: TGTGCCAGCAGTGCTAGGGGTCAGGGGGAAGCTTTCTTT; CDR3aa: CASSARGQGEAFF
abundance: .; v_gene: TRBV2; j_gene: TRBJ1-1; d_gene: .; CDR3nt: TGTGCCAGCAGTGGAGGGGGGGCCCGTGAAGCTTTCTTT; CDR3aa: CASSGGGAREAFF
abundance: .; v_gene: TRBV10-2; j_gene: TRBJ1-2; d_gene: .; CDR3nt: TGCGCCAGCAGTGAGTCAATTTCAGGGGTCGCCGAGTATGGCTACACCTTC; CDR3aa: CASSESISGVAEYGYTF
abundance: .; v_gene: TRBV30; j_gene: TRBJ1-1; d_gene: .; CDR3nt: TGTGCCTGGAGTGGGTTAGCGGGATTAGCTTTCTTT; CDR3aa: CAWSGLAGLAFF
abundance: .; v_gene: TRBV5-1; j_gene: TRBJ2-5; d_gene: .; CDR3nt: TGCGCCAGCAGCTTCCCCTCGGGTCAAGAGACCCAGTACTTC; CDR3aa: CASSFPSGQETQYF
abundance: .; v_gene: TRBV19; j_gene: TRBJ1-6; d_gene: TRBD1; CDR3nt: TGTGCCAGTAGTCCCGACAGGGAAGGCTCACCCCTCCACTTT; CDR3aa: CASSPDREGSPLHF
abundance: .; v_gene: TRBV7-2; j_gene: TRBJ2-3; d_gene: TRBD2; CDR3nt: TGTGCCAGCAGCTCCTGGACTAGCGGGGGTGGAGATACGCAGTATTTT; CDR3aa: CASSSWTSGGGDTQYF
abundance: .; v_gene: TRBV3-1/TRBV3-2; j_gene: TRBJ2-3; d_gene: .; CDR3nt: TGTGCCAGCAGCCAAACTACCGGGAAGCCGGCAGATACGCAGTATTTT; CDR3aa: CASSQTTGKPADTQYF
abundance: .; v_gene: TRBV5-6; j_gene: TRBJ1-5; d_gene: .; CDR3nt: TGTGCCAGCAGCTTGTGGACGCAGGGGTCTCAGCCCCAGCATTTT; CDR3aa: CASSLWTQGSQPQHF
abundance: few; v_gene: TRBV10-3; j_gene: TRBJ1-6; d_gene: .; CDR3nt: TGTGCCATCATTTTAGGCAGACACTCCTATAATTCACCCCTCCACTTT; CDR3aa: CAIILGRHSYNSPLHF
abundance: once; v_gene: TRBV28; j_gene: TRBJ2-7; d_gene: TRBD2; CDR3nt: TGTGCCAGCAGCTACCCCGCTAGCGGTAGTTACGAGCAGTACTTC; CDR3aa: CASSYPASGSYEQYF
abundance: .; v_gene: TRBV5-1; j_gene: TRBJ2-1; d_gene: TRBD2; CDR3nt: TGCGCCAGCAGCCGATCGGGGGGGTCACTCTCCTACAATGAGCAGTTCTTC; CDR3aa: CASSRSGGSLSYNEQFF
abundance: .; v_gene: TRBV27; j_gene: TRBJ2-3; d_gene: .; CDR3nt: TGTGCCAGCAGTCCGAAAATCTACCTTACAGATACGCAGTATTTT; CDR3aa: CASSPKIYLTDTQYF
abundance: .; v_gene: TRBV19; j_gene: TRBJ1-6; d_gene: TRBD1; CDR3nt: TGTGCCACTGGACAGGGTAATAATTCACCCCTCCACTTT; CDR3aa: CATGQGNNSPLHF
abundance: .; v_gene: TRBV29-1; j_gene: TRBJ1-3; d_gene: .; CDR3nt: TGCAGCGTTGCCGGAGGGACTGGAAACACCATATATTTT; CDR3aa: CSVAGGTGNTIYF
abundance: .; v_gene: TRBV9; j_gene: TRBJ1-6; d_gene: TRBD1; CDR3nt: TGTGCCAGCAGCGTAGAGGCAGGGGGATATAATTCACCCCTCCACTTT; CDR3aa: CASSVEAGGYNSPLHF
abundance: .; v_gene: TRBV6-1; j_gene: TRBJ1-2; d_gene: TRBD1; CDR3nt: TGTGCCAGCAGTGTTCTATCTCCGGGACAGCACTATGGCTACACCTTC; CDR3aa: CASSVLSPGQHYGYTF
abundance: .; v_gene: TRBV19; j_gene: TRBJ2-3; d_gene: TRBD2; CDR3nt: TGTGCCAGTAGTATGTCTAGCGGGGGGGCCAGGGATACGCAGTATTTT; CDR3aa: CASSMSSGGARDTQYF
abundance: .; v_gene: TRBV24-1; j_gene: TRBJ2-3; d_gene: .; CDR3nt: TGTGCCACCAGTGACCCGGGACTCCCCACAGATACGCAGTATTTT; CDR3aa: CATSDPGLPTDTQYF
abundance: once; v_gene: TRBV5-1; j_gene: TRBJ1-1; d_gene: TRBD1; CDR3nt: TGCGCCAGCGCAACAGGGGGGTTGAACACTGAAGCTTTCTTT; CDR3aa: CASATGGLNTEAFF
abundance: few; v_gene: TRBV10-3; j_gene: TRBJ2-1; d_gene: .; CDR3nt: TGTGCCATCAGCGGAGGGGCCCCGGGGAGAGAGTCCAATGAGCAGTTCTTC; CDR3aa: CAISGGAPGRESNEQFF
abundance: .; v_gene: TRBV10-3; j_gene: TRBJ1-2; d_gene: .; CDR3nt: TGTGCCATCAGTGAGAGAGGGCCAACCTATGGCTACACCTTC; CDR3aa: CAISERGPTYGYTF
abundance: .; v_gene: TRBV19; j_gene: TRBJ2-7; d_gene: .; CDR3nt: TGTGCCAGTAGACGGACAACGCTCTCCTACGAGCAGTACTTC; CDR3aa: CASRRTTLSYEQYF
abundance: .; v_gene: TRBV18; j_gene: TRBJ2-3; d_gene: TRBD2; CDR3nt: TGTGCCAGCTCACCACAGGCGGGGGGAGCAGATACGCAGTATTTT; CDR3aa: CASSPQAGGADTQYF
abundance: .; v_gene: TRBV25-1; j_gene: TRBJ1-1; d_gene: TRBD1; CDR3nt: TGTGCCAGCGTACCCGGGACAGGGGTTGACGCTTTCTTT; CDR3aa: CASVPGTGVDAFF
abundance: .; v_gene: TRBV7-9; j_gene: TRBJ2-5; d_gene: TRBD2; CDR3nt: TGTGCCAGCAGCCCGGGACTAGCGGGGGTGGAGACCCAGTACTTC; CDR3aa: CASSPGLAGVETQYF
abundance: .; v_gene: TRBV19; j_gene: TRBJ2-3; d_gene: .; CDR3nt: TGTGCCAGTAGTATAGGGTCAGGGGCAGATACGCAGTATTTT; CDR3aa: CASSIGSGADTQYF
abundance: few; v_gene: TRBV14; j_gene: TRBJ2-1; d_gene: .; CDR3nt: TGTGCCAGCAGCCAAAGGACAAGCTCCTACAATGAGCAGTTCTTC; CDR3aa: CASSQRTSSYNEQFF
abundance: many; v_gene: TRBV9; j_gene: TRBJ2-1; d_gene: .; CDR3nt: TGTGCCAGCAGCGGCGGGACAGCGACCTACAATGAGCAGTTCTTC; CDR3aa: CASSGGTATYNEQFF
abundance: .; v_gene: TRBV3-1/TRBV3-2; j_gene: TRBJ2-1; d_gene: TRBD2; CDR3nt: TGTGCCAGCAGCCCTAGCGGGGTACTAGCCTACAATGAGCAGTTCTTC; CDR3aa: CASSPSGVLAYNEQFF
abundance: .; v_gene: TRBV13; j_gene: TRBJ2-3; d_gene: TRBD2; CDR3nt: TGTGCCAGCAGCTCCATAGCGGGGGGGCCCTCGCATACGCAGTATTTT; CDR3aa: CASSSIAGGPSHTQYF
abundance: .; v_gene: TRBV24-1; j_gene: TRBJ2-2; d_gene: TRBD1; CDR3nt: TGTGCCACCAGTTCCTCAGGGGGCTTCACCGGGGAGCTGTTTTTT; CDR3aa: CATSSSGGFTGELFF
abundance: .; v_gene: TRBV3-1/TRBV3-2; j_gene: TRBJ2-5; d_gene: .; CDR3nt: TGTGCCAGCAGCCATGGCCCTCGAGGGACCCAGTACTTC; CDR3aa: CASSHGPRGTQYF
abundance: .; v_gene: TRBV5-1; j_gene: TRBJ2-5; d_gene: TRBD2; CDR3nt: TGCGCCAGCAGCCCCGGACTAGCGGGGGGGTCAGCTACCCAGTACTTC; CDR3aa: CASSPGLAGGSATQYF
abundance: .; v_gene: TRBV3-1/TRBV3-2; j_gene: TRBJ1-2; d_gene: .; CDR3nt: TGTGCCAGCAGCCAACCCGGTCCCTCCCGGGGGAACTATGGCTACACCTTC; CDR3aa: CASSQPGPSRGNYGYTF
abundance: .; v_gene: TRBV12-3/TRBV12-4; j_gene: TRBJ2-7; d_gene: .; CDR3nt: TGTGCCAGCAGTCGGCGGCAGGGCTACGAGCAGTACTTC; CDR3aa: CASSRRQGYEQYF
abundance: once; v_gene: TRBV7-8; j_gene: TRBJ2-5; d_gene: .; CDR3nt: TGTGCCAGCAGCTTAGCGGGGAGTTGGGCGACCCAGTACTTC; CDR3aa: CASSLAGSWATQYF
abundance: .; v_gene: TRBV24-1; j_gene: TRBJ1-1; d_gene: TRBD1; CDR3nt: TGTGCCACCAGTCCGGGACAGGACAGGGGGCCCCCTGAAGCTTTCTTT; CDR3aa: CATSPGQDRGPPEAFF
abundance: .; v_gene: TRBV4-2; j_gene: TRBJ2-5; d_gene: TRBD2; CDR3nt: TGTGCCAGCAGCCGGACTAGCGGGGGGGGGACCCAGTACTTC; CDR3aa: CASSRTSGGGTQYF
abundance: once; v_gene: TRBV19; j_gene: TRBJ1-4; d_gene: TRBD1; CDR3nt: TGTGCCAGTTCGAGGACAGGAGTAAATGAAAAACTGTTTTTT; CDR3aa: CASSRTGVNEKLFF
abundance: .; v_gene: TRBV28; j_gene: TRBJ1-2; d_gene: .; CDR3nt: TGTGCCAGCAGTTTCCTACGGGACTATGGCTACACCTTC; CDR3aa: CASSFLRDYGYTF
abundance: .; v_gene: TRBV12-3/TRBV12-4; j_gene: TRBJ2-7; d_gene: .; CDR3nt: TGTGCCAGCAGCCGGGATTTTCCCTACGAGCAGTACTTC; CDR3aa: CASSRDFPYEQYF
abundance: .; v_gene: TRBV2; j_gene: TRBJ2-3; d_gene: TRBD2; CDR3nt: TGTGCCAGCAGGAGCAACCTAGGACTAGCGGGAGCAGATACGCAGTATTTT; CDR3aa: CASRSNLGLAGADTQYF
abundance: .; v_gene: TRBV5-6; j_gene: TRBJ2-1; d_gene: .; CDR3nt: TGTGCCAGCAGCAGGGGGCGGGGGGCCTACAATGAGCAGTTCTTC; CDR3aa: CASSRGRGAYNEQFF
abundance: .; v_gene: TRBV19; j_gene: TRBJ2-3; d_gene: .; CDR3nt: TGTGCCAGCAAATTGGGCATAGTAAACACAGATACGCAGTATTTT; CDR3aa: CASKLGIVNTDTQYF
abundance: .; v_gene: TRBV13; j_gene: TRBJ2-7; d_gene: TRBD2; CDR3nt: TGTGCCAGCAGCCTGGGGGGGAGCTCCTACGAGCAGTACTTC; CDR3aa: CASSLGGSSYEQYF
abundance: once; v_gene: TRBV2; j_gene: TRBJ1-3; d_gene: TRBD1; CDR3nt: TGTGCCAGCAGCCTCGACAGGGGAAGTGGAAACACCATATATTTT; CDR3aa: CASSLDRGSGNTIYF
abundance: .; v_gene: TRBV2; j_gene: TRBJ2-5; d_gene: .; CDR3nt: TGTGCCAGCACCACCAGGGGAAGGGAGACCCAGTACTTC; CDR3aa: CASTTRGRETQYF
abundance: .; v_gene: TRBV6-5; j_gene: TRBJ1-2; d_gene: .; CDR3nt: TGTGCCAGCAGCATCGACAGCAACTATGGCTACACCTTC; CDR3aa: CASSIDSNYGYTF
abundance: .; v_gene: TRBV27; j_gene: TRBJ2-7; d_gene: TRBD1; CDR3nt: TGTGCCAGCAGTCTCCGACAGGGGCAGTACGAGCAGTACTTC; CDR3aa: CASSLRQGQYEQYF